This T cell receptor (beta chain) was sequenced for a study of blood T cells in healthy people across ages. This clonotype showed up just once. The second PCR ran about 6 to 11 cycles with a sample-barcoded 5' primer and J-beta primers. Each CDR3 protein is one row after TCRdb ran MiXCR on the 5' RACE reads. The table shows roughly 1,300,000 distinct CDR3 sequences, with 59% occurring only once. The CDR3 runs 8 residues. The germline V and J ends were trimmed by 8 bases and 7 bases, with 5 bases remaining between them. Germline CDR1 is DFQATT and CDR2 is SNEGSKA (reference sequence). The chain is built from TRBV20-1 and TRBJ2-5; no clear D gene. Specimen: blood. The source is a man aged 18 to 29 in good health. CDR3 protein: CSIGTQYF. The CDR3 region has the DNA TGCAGTATAGGGACCCAGTACTTC.